This T cell receptor beta chain comes out of a study of shared clonotypes between healthy human individuals. The germline gives CDR1 MDHEN, CDR2 SYDVKM. This CDR3 region has 13 residues. Trimming pared 6 bases from V and 5 bases from J, leaving 11 bases between. Donation came from healthy HIV-negative adults that had no recent acute infections or vaccinations. In the CD4+ fraction, cells were divided into CD45RA+ naive and CD45RA-negative memory subsets. Clones were read by immunoSEQ multiplex PCR, and TCRdb kept only the in-frame ones, dropping some. The sample consists of some 550,000 clones, 97% of them appearing once.

The receptor's source is a woman younger than 45 in good health. Sequencing was done on a sample of naive CD4+ T cells sorted from blood. Subset of the sample: CD45RA+ positively selected. The J gene is TRBJ2-1, the V gene TRBV28; D might be TRBD1 (5 bases). CDR3 protein: CASRVSGNNEQFF. CDR3 DNA: TGTGCCAGCAGGGTCTCAGGGAACAATGAGCAGTTCTTC.